The rows below give T cell receptor beta chains drawn from one sample of a study of blood T cell repertoires in COVID-19. Libraries were prepared by immunoSEQ multiplex PCR; TCRdb keeps only in-frame clonotypes and omits some of them. Among roughly 400,000 clones listed, approximately 91% were seen once. Sequences were obtained from PBMCs or T cells enriched from blood (not recorded which). The receptors originated from a woman aged 18-29 years who had been exposed to COVID-19. Each CDR3 is given with its conserved first and last residue. Each record gives: clone size, D gene, J gene, CDR3 length, V gene, CDR3 DNA, CDR3 protein. The D gene is left open where the match is weak. Some rows have no size entry. The others give once, few or many, or a class for an expanded clone.

size: .; D: .; J: TRBJ2-1; length: 12; V: TRBV5-1; DNA: TGCGCCAGCAGCTTAAATTTCTATGAGCAGTTCTTC; CDR3: CASSLNFYEQFF
size: .; D: TRBD1; J: TRBJ2-2; length: 17; V: TRBV3-1/TRBV3-2; DNA: TGTGCCAGCAGCCAAGATATCGGGACAGGGTTTTCCGGGGAGCTGTTTTTT; CDR3: CASSQDIGTGFSGELFF
size: once; D: TRBD1; J: TRBJ2-7; length: 17; V: TRBV5-6; DNA: TGTGCCAGCAGCTCCCCCCTCGGGACAGCTAGCTCCTACGAGCAGTACTTC; CDR3: CASSSPLGTASSYEQYF
size: .; D: .; J: TRBJ1-2; length: 13; V: TRBV20-1; DNA: TGCAGTGCTAGTTCCCAGGGACTTTATGGCTACACCTTC; CDR3: CSASSQGLYGYTF
size: .; D: TRBD2; J: TRBJ2-2; length: 20; V: TRBV4-1; DNA: TGCGCCAGCAGCCAGGGCGGGGGACTAGCGGGAGGGCCGGGCACCGGGGAGCTGTTTTTT; CDR3: CASSQGGGLAGGPGTGELFF
size: few; D: TRBD2; J: TRBJ2-3; length: 17; V: TRBV9; DNA: TGTGCCAGCAGCGTAGCTACCGGGGGGTCTTCGGGAGATACGCAGTATTTT; CDR3: CASSVATGGSSGDTQYF
size: .; D: TRBD1; J: TRBJ1-6; length: 15; V: TRBV5-4; DNA: TGTGCCAGCAGCCTACAACAGGGGGCTAATTCACCCCTCCACTTT; CDR3: CASSLQQGANSPLHF
size: .; D: .; J: TRBJ2-7; length: 11; V: TRBV7-2; DNA: TGTGCCAGCAGCTTGACAGGCGAGCAGTACTTC; CDR3: CASSLTGEQYF
size: .; D: .; J: TRBJ2-3; length: 16; V: TRBV21-1; DNA: TGTGCCAGCAGCGCTAAGACTAGCGGGAGCACAGATACGCAGTATTTT; CDR3: CASSAKTSGSTDTQYF
size: .; D: .; J: TRBJ1-1; length: 15; V: TRBV11-1; DNA: TGTGCCAGCAGCTCGTTCGGGGGGATTGGCACTGAAGCTTTCTTT; CDR3: CASSSFGGIGTEAFF
size: .; D: .; J: TRBJ1-6; length: 15; V: TRBV2; DNA: TGTGCCAGCAGTGAAGAGCCCCTACAGGGCTTCCCCCTCCACTTT; CDR3: CASSEEPLQGFPLHF
size: .; D: .; J: TRBJ1-6; length: 14; V: TRBV25-1; DNA: TGTGCCAGCAGTGAACAGGGGTTGGGTTCACCCCTCCACTTT; CDR3: CASSEQGLGSPLHF
size: once; D: .; J: TRBJ1-4; length: 12; V: TRBV9; DNA: TGTGCCAGCAGCAAAACAAATGAAAAACTGTTTTTT; CDR3: CASSKTNEKLFF
size: once; D: TRBD1; J: TRBJ2-7; length: 14; V: TRBV10-3; DNA: TGTGCCATCAGCGGATTCCGGGACAGCTACGAGCAGTACTTC; CDR3: CAISGFRDSYEQYF
size: .; D: .; J: TRBJ2-1; length: 16; V: TRBV14; DNA: TGTGCCAGCAGCCAGAGGCCTCTCAGCTCCTACAATGAGCAGTTCTTC; CDR3: CASSQRPLSSYNEQFF
size: .; D: .; J: TRBJ2-7; length: 15; V: TRBV2; DNA: TGTGCCAGCAGTCCGAGACAGACCGCCTCCTACGAGCAGTACTTC; CDR3: CASSPRQTASYEQYF
size: .; D: .; J: TRBJ2-5; length: 14; V: TRBV6-6; DNA: TGTGCCAGCACCCCCCTGGCACCCGGGGAGACCCAGTACTTC; CDR3: CASTPLAPGETQYF
size: .; D: .; J: TRBJ1-2; length: 16; V: TRBV6-1; DNA: TGTGCCAGCAGTGAAGGCGGGGCTTTAGCAGGCTATGGCTACACCTTC; CDR3: CASSEGGALAGYGYTF
size: .; D: TRBD2; J: TRBJ2-1; length: 15; V: TRBV13; DNA: TGTGCCAGCAGCGAGACTAGCGGGGGCTACAATGAGCAGTTCTTC; CDR3: CASSETSGGYNEQFF
size: .; D: .; J: TRBJ2-1; length: 14; V: TRBV4-3; DNA: TGCGCCAGCAGCCAAGATAGGGGCGACAATGAGCAGTTCTTC; CDR3: CASSQDRGDNEQFF
size: .; D: TRBD1; J: TRBJ2-1; length: 16; V: TRBV3-1/TRBV3-2; DNA: TGTGCCAGCAGCCAAGCTTGGACAGGGATATACAATGAGCAGTTCTTC; CDR3: CASSQAWTGIYNEQFF
size: .; D: TRBD1; J: TRBJ1-1; length: 13; V: TRBV6-2/TRBV6-3; DNA: TGTGCCAGCAGCCCAGGGGGGAACACTGAAGCTTTCTTT; CDR3: CASSPGGNTEAFF
size: .; D: TRBD2; J: TRBJ2-7; length: 17; V: TRBV13; DNA: TGTGCCAGCAGCTACCAACCGTCTAGCGGGGGGAATTACGAGCAGTACTTC; CDR3: CASSYQPSSGGNYEQYF
size: .; D: .; J: TRBJ1-5; length: 17; V: TRBV10-3; DNA: TGTGCCATCAGTGGGGCGGAAAGGACAGATCCCGATCAGCCCCAGCATTTT; CDR3: CAISGAERTDPDQPQHF
size: .; D: TRBD1; J: TRBJ2-2; length: 15; V: TRBV7-6; DNA: TGTGCCAGCAGCTTACTGACAGGGCGGACCGGGGAGCTGTTTTTT; CDR3: CASSLLTGRTGELFF
size: .; D: TRBD2; J: TRBJ2-1; length: 15; V: TRBV7-2; DNA: TGTGCCAGCAGCCCACGGACTAGCGGGGTCCGGGGGCAGTTCTTC; CDR3: CASSPRTSGVRGQFF
size: .; D: .; J: TRBJ1-2; length: 12; V: TRBV12-3/TRBV12-4; DNA: TGTGCCAGCAGTTTGGGGGGACATGGCTACACCTTC; CDR3: CASSLGGHGYTF
size: .; D: .; J: TRBJ2-1; length: 17; V: TRBV2; DNA: TGTGCCAGCAGTGATACAGGAGCTTCGAGCTCCTACAATGAGCAGTTCTTC; CDR3: CASSDTGASSSYNEQFF
size: few; D: .; J: TRBJ1-1; length: 17; V: TRBV27; DNA: TGTGCCAGCAGTCACGCGGGACCCATGAAGTCGAGGGCTGAAGCTTTCTTT; CDR3: CASSHAGPMKSRAEAFF
size: .; D: .; J: TRBJ1-3; length: 15; V: TRBV27; DNA: TGTGCCAGCAGTTTGTCGGGGGGCCAGGGAAACACCATATATTTT; CDR3: CASSLSGGQGNTIYF
size: .; D: .; J: TRBJ1-2; length: 16; V: TRBV28; DNA: TGTGCCAGCAGTTTTGGGGCAGGAGGGTATAACTATGGCTACACCTTC; CDR3: CASSFGAGGYNYGYTF
size: .; D: TRBD2; J: TRBJ2-3; length: 15; V: TRBV7-9; DNA: TGTGCCAGCAGCAGCCTCCTAGCGGGGGGAGCTACGCAGTATTTT; CDR3: CASSSLLAGGATQYF
size: once; D: .; J: TRBJ2-5; length: 12; V: TRBV18; DNA: TGTGCCAGCTCACCGGGAGGAGAGACCCAGTACTTC; CDR3: CASSPGGETQYF
size: .; D: TRBD2; J: TRBJ2-5; length: 16; V: TRBV4-1; DNA: TGCGCCAGCAGCCGGAAACTAGCGGGGGCACAAGAGACCCAGTACTTC; CDR3: CASSRKLAGAQETQYF
size: once; D: TRBD1; J: TRBJ2-1; length: 15; V: TRBV24-1; DNA: TGTGCCACCAGTGAGTCCGGGACAGCCTACAATGAGCAGTTCTTC; CDR3: CATSESGTAYNEQFF
size: .; D: .; J: TRBJ1-1; length: 14; V: TRBV6-5; DNA: TGTGCCAGCATTCGCGGCCTACAGAACACTGAAGCTTTCTTT; CDR3: CASIRGLQNTEAFF
size: .; D: TRBD2; J: TRBJ2-7; length: 14; V: TRBV6-5; DNA: TGTGCCAGCAGTTACTTAGCGGGAGGAAACGAGCAGTACTTC; CDR3: CASSYLAGGNEQYF
size: .; D: TRBD2; J: TRBJ2-2; length: 16; V: TRBV9; DNA: TGTGCCAGCAGCGTGATGAGCGGGGGGAACACCGGGGAGCTGTTTTTT; CDR3: CASSVMSGGNTGELFF
size: once; D: .; J: TRBJ2-7; length: 13; V: TRBV6-6; DNA: TGTGCCAGCATTTCTACGGGGTCCTGGGAGCAGTACTTC; CDR3: CASISTGSWEQYF
size: few; D: .; J: TRBJ2-7; length: 16; V: TRBV11-2; DNA: TGTGCCAGCAGCTCGATAGGGGCGGACAGGGAGGGCGAGCAGTACTTC; CDR3: CASSSIGADREGEQYF
size: .; D: TRBD1; J: TRBJ2-7; length: 14; V: TRBV7-8; DNA: TGTGCCAGCAGCCCCGAGACAGGGCCCCTTGAGCAGTACTTC; CDR3: CASSPETGPLEQYF
size: .; D: .; J: TRBJ2-7; length: 12; V: TRBV19; DNA: TGTGCCAGTAGTGGTGGAGGGAACGAGCAGTACTTC; CDR3: CASSGGGNEQYF
size: .; D: .; J: TRBJ1-2; length: 11; V: TRBV24-1; DNA: TGTGCCAAACAGGCTAACTATGGCTACACCTTC; CDR3: CAKQANYGYTF
size: .; D: TRBD1; J: TRBJ2-7; length: 13; V: TRBV28; DNA: TGTGCCAGCAGTTCAGGACAGGGTGGTGAGCAGTACTTC; CDR3: CASSSGQGGEQYF
size: .; D: TRBD1; J: TRBJ1-2; length: 15; V: TRBV2; DNA: TGTGCCAGCAGTCCTGGGACAGCGGCTAACTATGGCTACACCTTC; CDR3: CASSPGTAANYGYTF
size: few; D: .; J: TRBJ1-1; length: 10; V: TRBV6-4; DNA: TGTGCCAGGCGAAACACTGAAGCTTTCTTT; CDR3: CARRNTEAFF
size: once; D: .; J: TRBJ1-5; length: 13; V: TRBV27; DNA: TGTGCCAGCAGTTTAGGAGGTGGTCAGCCCCAGCATTTT; CDR3: CASSLGGGQPQHF
size: .; D: TRBD2; J: TRBJ2-3; length: 16; V: TRBV4-2; DNA: TGTGCCAGCAGCCAAGCTGAGCGGGAGGGCGGAGATACGCAGTATTTT; CDR3: CASSQAEREGGDTQYF
size: .; D: TRBD1; J: TRBJ1-4; length: 13; V: TRBV11-2; DNA: TGTGCCAGCAGCAGAGTGACAGGGGAAAAACTGTTTTTT; CDR3: CASSRVTGEKLFF
size: .; D: .; J: TRBJ1-1; length: 16; V: TRBV7-8; DNA: TGTGCCAGCAGTTACGACATTGGCTTGCAGAACACTGAAGCTTTCTTT; CDR3: CASSYDIGLQNTEAFF
size: few; D: .; J: TRBJ2-7; length: 13; V: TRBV4-2; DNA: TGTGCCAGCAGCCAAGCGGGGTCCTACGAGCAGTACTTC; CDR3: CASSQAGSYEQYF
size: .; D: .; J: TRBJ1-4; length: 14; V: TRBV28; DNA: TGTGCCAGCAGTTGGAGTGTAACTAATGAAAAACTGTTTTTT; CDR3: CASSWSVTNEKLFF
size: few; D: .; J: TRBJ2-2; length: 12; V: TRBV7-2; DNA: TGTGCCAGCAGCTCAATGTCCCGGGAGCTGTTTTTT; CDR3: CASSSMSRELFF
size: once; D: TRBD2; J: TRBJ2-1; length: 16; V: TRBV5-1; DNA: TGCGCCAGCAGCTTGGAGGCGGGAGTTATCTACAATGAGCAGTTCTTC; CDR3: CASSLEAGVIYNEQFF
size: once; D: TRBD1; J: TRBJ2-7; length: 13; V: TRBV7-3; DNA: TGTGCCAGCAGCTTAACGACAGGGGTCGAGCAGTACTTC; CDR3: CASSLTTGVEQYF
size: .; D: TRBD1; J: TRBJ1-3; length: 18; V: TRBV11-3; DNA: TGTGCCAGCAGCTTAGGAACCGGGACAGGAAACTCTGGAAACACCATATATTTT; CDR3: CASSLGTGTGNSGNTIYF
size: .; D: .; J: TRBJ1-4; length: 14; V: TRBV20-1; DNA: TGCAGTGCTAGTGATGCGGGGGATAATGAAAAACTGTTTTTT; CDR3: CSASDAGDNEKLFF
size: .; D: TRBD2; J: TRBJ2-3; length: 15; V: TRBV6-4; DNA: TGTGCCAGCAGCGCAACTAGCGGGGGTACAGATACGCAGTATTTT; CDR3: CASSATSGGTDTQYF
size: few; D: TRBD2; J: TRBJ2-2; length: 15; V: TRBV11-2; DNA: TGTGCCAGCAGCCCGACTAGCGGGAAGTCCGGGGAGCTGTTTTTT; CDR3: CASSPTSGKSGELFF
size: few; D: .; J: TRBJ2-1; length: 12; V: TRBV5-1; DNA: TGCGCCAGCAGCGAACAGGGTAATGAGCAGTTCTTC; CDR3: CASSEQGNEQFF